The 3 T cell receptor beta chains in this list originate from one sample, sequenced in a study of blood T cell repertoires in COVID-19. Using immunoSEQ multiplex PCR, the repertoire was profiled, and TCRdb retains in-frame clones only, with some absent. This sample carries around 50,000 clones, about 84% of them seen once, and the ten largest clones take just under 25%. Sequenced: peripheral blood. These receptors originate from an elderly woman with acute or convalescent COVID-19.

The V and J genes are TRBV24-1 and TRBJ1-2; D is possibly TRBD1 (5 bases). The CDR3 is made up of 14 amino acids. Germline V lookup: CDR1 KGHDR, CDR2 SFDVKD. V was trimmed by 3 bases and J by 0 bases, leaving 7 bases between them. The CDR3 loop reads CATSDRQTNYGYTF. Here the CDR3 DNA reads TGTGCCACCAGTGATCGACAGACTAACTATGGCTACACCTTC.

This chain's CDR3 is CASSTGLPGELFF. The CDR3 region has the DNA TGTGCCAGCAGTACAGGGTTACCCGGGGAGCTGTTTTTT. The gene calls are TRBV7-8 and TRBJ2-2; weak D call: TRBD1 (6 bases). Germline CDR1 is SGHVS and CDR2 is FQNEAQ. The CDR3 extends over 13 amino acids. Trimming removed 6 bases from V and 6 bases from J, with 11 bases in between.

The chain carries TRBV9 and TRBJ1-2; 9 bases fit TRBD1. CDR3 size: 15 residues. CDR1 is SGDLS and CDR2 is YYNGEE in the germline V gene. Germline trimming cut 0 bases from V and 4 bases from J; bases unmatched to any gene: 4. CDR3 sequence: CASSVEDRGSYGYTF. The CDR3 DNA is TGTGCCAGCAGCGTAGAGGACAGGGGTTCCTATGGCTACACCTTC.